This section outlines one T cell receptor (beta chain) sequence together with its context. The antigen remains unidentified. The data were taken from a study of cytomegalovirus exposure and HLA in healthy donors. Study-wide points: An analysis was carried out later, and it reportedly showed fewer N-insertions in an Asian-associated ancestry cluster than the approximately 710-donor mean.

Between the trimmed V and J ends, which lost 3 bases and 1 base, there was a span of 9 bases. Germline V lookup: CDR1 GTSNPN, CDR2 SVGIG (reference sequence). The CDR3 is 13 amino acids. 60 Vbeta and 13 Jbeta primers were used in PCR. Assay: immunoSEQ multiplex PCR; the TCRdb copy retains only in-frame clones and omits some. The repertoire table contains over 110,000 clones. The rearrangement links TRBV30 to TRBJ1-1, with a weak D call TRBD1 (5 bases). The sequenced sample consisted of PBMCs. This TCR was recovered from a male donor in good health and CMV-seronegative. This CDR3 reads CAWRRDSNTEAFF. CDR3 coding DNA: TGTGCCTGGAGGAGGGACTCGAACACTGAAGCTTTCTTT.